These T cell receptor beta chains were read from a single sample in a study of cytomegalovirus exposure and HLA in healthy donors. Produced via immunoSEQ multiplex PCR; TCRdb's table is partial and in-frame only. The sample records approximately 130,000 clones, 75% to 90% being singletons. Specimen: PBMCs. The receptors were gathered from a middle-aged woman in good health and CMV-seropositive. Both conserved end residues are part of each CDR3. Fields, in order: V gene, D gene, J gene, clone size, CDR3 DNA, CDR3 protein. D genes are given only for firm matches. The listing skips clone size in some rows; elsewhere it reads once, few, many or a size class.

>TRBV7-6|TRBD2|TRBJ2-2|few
TGTGCCAGCAGCCTAGAGGTAGCGGGAGACGGCGGGGAGCTGTTTTTT
CASSLEVAGDGGELFF
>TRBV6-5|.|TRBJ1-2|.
TGTGCCAGCAGTTACGACTCCGGAACAGGCTATGGCTACACCTTC
CASSYDSGTGYGYTF
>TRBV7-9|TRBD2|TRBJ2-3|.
TGTGCCAGCAGCTTAGATGGGACTAGCCCCTTCGATACGCAGTATTTT
CASSLDGTSPFDTQYF
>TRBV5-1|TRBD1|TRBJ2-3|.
TGCGCCAGCAGCTTCGGACAGGGGGCGAGCACAGATACGCAGTATTTT
CASSFGQGASTDTQYF
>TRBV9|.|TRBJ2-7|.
TGTGCCAGCAGCGTTACAATGACACCGGTCTACGAGCAGTACTTC
CASSVTMTPVYEQYF
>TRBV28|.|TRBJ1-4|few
TGTGCCAGCAGTGAACGGACAGAAAATGAAAAACTGTTTTTT
CASSERTENEKLFF
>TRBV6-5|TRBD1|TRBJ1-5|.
TGTGCCAGCAGTTCGACAGGGAGAAGCAATCAGCCCCAGCATTTT
CASSSTGRSNQPQHF
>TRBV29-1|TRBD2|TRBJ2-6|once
TGCAGCGTTCTAGCGGTTCGGGCAGCCCTCTCTGGGGCCAACGTCCTGACTTTC
CSVLAVRAALSGANVLTF
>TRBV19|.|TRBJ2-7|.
TGTGCCAGTAGTAGCGGGTCCTACGAGCAGTACTTC
CASSSGSYEQYF
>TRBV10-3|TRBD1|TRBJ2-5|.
TGTGCCATCAAGACAGGGGGCCAAGAGACCCAGTACTTC
CAIKTGGQETQYF
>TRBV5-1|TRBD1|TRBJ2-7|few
TGCGCCAGCAGCCCCGAATCGGGACAGGGGGGTTCGCAGTACTTC
CASSPESGQGGSQYF
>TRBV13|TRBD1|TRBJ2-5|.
TGTGCCAGCAGCCGGACAGGGGATGCGGAGACCCAGTACTTC
CASSRTGDAETQYF
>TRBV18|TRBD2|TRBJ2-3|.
TGTGCCAGCTCACCCCCTTCGGCGGGAGATTTAGATACGCAGTATTTT
CASSPPSAGDLDTQYF
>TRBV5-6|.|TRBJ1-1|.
TGTGCCAGCAGCGGACAACCGGGGAACACTGAAGCTTTCTTT
CASSGQPGNTEAFF